The present T cell receptor (beta chain) was sequenced within a study of blood T cell repertoires in COVID-19. Background on the study: Donors in the United States, Italy and Spain gave samples during acute or convalescent COVID-19.

Generated by immunoSEQ multiplex PCR, the TCRdb table keeps only in-frame clones and is missing some. This table has 310,000 or so clones, roughly 86% appearing once. From germline, CDR1 is KGHSH and CDR2 LQKENI. After removal of 2 bases from V and 13 bases from J, the junction contained 8 bases not matched to a gene. CDR3 length: 13 amino acids. Cohort 3 donors were reported recovered after two negative PCRs, clearance, or symptom resolution. This sequence joins TRBV18 and TRBJ2-1; 7 bases fit TRBD1. The sample taken for sequencing was PBMCs or T cells enriched from blood (not recorded which). This sequence originates from a woman aged 18-35 years who had recovered from COVID-19. CDR3 coding DNA: TGTGCCAGCTCACCAGACAGGGAAGTCGCCCAGTTCTTC. It codes for CASSPDREVAQFF.